This TCR beta chain stems from a study of T cells in Graves' hyperthyroidism and ophthalmopathy. Amplified TCR beta CDR3 regions derived from RNA transcripts. Carried out on the TCR CDR3, a first-round RT-PCR used the HTBI primer set. TCRdb analysed the multiplex PCR reads with MiXCR anew, one entry per CDR3 protein. The table lists about 270,000 distinct CDR3 sequences, 20% to 25% of them singletons. Thyroid ultrasound, orbital computed tomography, clinical symptoms, and serum thyroxine and TRAb underpinned diagnoses. This clonotype has a count of ten or more. Its antigen is not known. CDR3 length equals 13 residues. Germline V gives CDR1 MNHEY, CDR2 SVGEGT. V was pared by 5 bases and J by 3 bases, with 10 bases between. Study-level findings and limits: Ophthalmopathy, as predicted by the model, came a median 6.5 months after the prediction. Blood also carried most thyroid clonotypes expanded above 0.001. A model of 13 V-J features distinguished ophthalmopathy from stable hyperthyroidism.

The clonotype originates from a man in his forties with Graves' hyperthyroidism that later progressed to Graves' ophthalmopathy. The specimen was blood. The chain employs TRBV6-2 or TRBV6-3 and TRBJ2-5; D unclear. The CDR3 loop is CASSNGPKETQYF. The CDR3 coding sequence is TGTGCCAGCAGTAATGGTCCAAAAGAGACCCAGTACTTC.